This passage covers 3 T cell receptor beta chains from one sample sequenced in a study of shared clonotypes between healthy human individuals. Sequencing used immunoSEQ multiplex PCR; TCRdb keeps in-frame clones, though not all of them. The sample contains 450,000 to 600,000 clones, 70% to 80% of which appear only once. Specimen: PBMCs. These receptors came from a woman in her thirties or forties in good health. Some clones in this sample may be carry-over from other donors' samples.

The V and J genes are TRBV19 and TRBJ2-7; TRBD1 might be the D (5 bases). This CDR3 spans 18 amino acids. Per germline, CDR1 LNHDA and CDR2 SQIVND (reference sequence). Trimming left V 8 bases short and J 9 bases short, with 35 bases between. The CDR3 sequence is CASDPLDVRRVPVVSQYF. DNA of the CDR3: TGTGCCAGTGACCCCCTTGATGTCCGCAGGGTTCCCGTCGTATCGCAGTACTTC.

The V and J genes are TRBV5-4 and TRBJ2-2; 9 nucleotides align to TRBD2. The V segment lost 2 bases and the J segment 7 bases; nucleotides outside the gene matches: 6. Per the germline V gene, CDR1 is SGHNT and CDR2 is YYREEE (reference sequence). This CDR3 spans 15 amino acids. CDR3 region: CASSFAGGPVGELFF. The CDR3 region has the DNA TGTGCCAGCAGCTTTGCGGGAGGGCCGGTCGGGGAGCTGTTTTTT.

The chain uses TRBV18 and TRBJ2-1; 11 bases align to TRBD2. Germline CDR1 reads KGHSH; CDR2 reads LQKENI. The ends lost 6 bases at V and 4 bases at J; junction bases unmatched: 11. This CDR3 region has 17 residues. As DNA, the CDR3 is TGTGCCAGCTCCCTGCTTCCTAGCGGGAGGACTTACAATGAGCAGTTCTTC. Amino acids: CASSLLPSGRTYNEQFF.